These T cell receptor beta chains were read from a single sample in a study of T cells in Graves' hyperthyroidism and ophthalmopathy. Each CDR3 protein is one row after TCRdb ran MiXCR on the multiplex PCR reads. Of some 570,000 distinct CDR3 sequences in the sample, approximately 17% were seen once. Material for sequencing was blood. The source is a woman aged 18 to 35 with Graves' ophthalmopathy. Each CDR3 is given with its conserved first and last residue. Each record gives: clone size, V gene, D gene, J gene, CDR3 DNA, CDR3 protein. D genes are given only for firm matches. Size tells how often a clone was seen (once, few, many) or the class of an expanded clone, and some rows leave it out.

clone_size: few; v_call: TRBV2; d_call: NA; j_call: TRBJ2-5; cdr3_nt: TGTGCCAGCAGTGAGATGGGTTTTTCCCGAGAGACCCAGTACTTC; cdr3_aa: CASSEMGFSRETQYF
clone_size: many; v_call: TRBV20-1; d_call: NA; j_call: TRBJ2-7; cdr3_nt: TGCAGTGCTAGAGATTGGGCTAGCAGGCGCTACGAGCAGTACTTC; cdr3_aa: CSARDWASRRYEQYF
clone_size: few; v_call: TRBV7-3; d_call: NA; j_call: TRBJ1-2; cdr3_nt: TGTGCCAGCAGCCCAACAGGGCCCCGGGATGGCTACACCTTC; cdr3_aa: CASSPTGPRDGYTF
clone_size: many; v_call: TRBV28; d_call: TRBD1; j_call: TRBJ1-2; cdr3_nt: TGTGCCAGCAGAACAGGGGGCGCATTTGGCTACACCTTC; cdr3_aa: CASRTGGAFGYTF
clone_size: NA; v_call: TRBV12-3/TRBV12-4; d_call: TRBD2; j_call: TRBJ2-1; cdr3_nt: TGTGCCAGCAGTCCTCATAGCGGGGGGGCCTATGAGCAGTTCTTC; cdr3_aa: CASSPHSGGAYEQFF
clone_size: NA; v_call: TRBV7-9; d_call: NA; j_call: TRBJ2-4; cdr3_nt: TGTGCCAGCAGCTTAGAGGGAATAGGGTGGGCCAAAAACATTCAGTACTTC; cdr3_aa: CASSLEGIGWAKNIQYF
clone_size: few; v_call: TRBV14; d_call: NA; j_call: TRBJ2-2; cdr3_nt: TGTGCCAGCAGCCAAGGCTGGAGGGCAGGGCTTGCGAACACCGGGGAGCTGTTTTTT; cdr3_aa: CASSQGWRAGLANTGELFF
clone_size: many; v_call: TRBV27; d_call: NA; j_call: TRBJ2-7; cdr3_nt: TGTGCCAGCAGTACCGGGACGGACTACGAGCAGTACTTC; cdr3_aa: CASSTGTDYEQYF
clone_size: many; v_call: TRBV27; d_call: TRBD1; j_call: TRBJ2-3; cdr3_nt: TGTGCCAGCAGGCGGACAGGGGGTTCTCTCTTCTCTAGCACAGATACGCAGTATTTT; cdr3_aa: CASRRTGGSLFSSTDTQYF
clone_size: many; v_call: TRBV12-3/TRBV12-4; d_call: TRBD1; j_call: TRBJ1-6; cdr3_nt: TGTGCCAGCAGACCAAAAAGGACAGGGGGAGATAATTCACCCCTCCACTTT; cdr3_aa: CASRPKRTGGDNSPLHF
clone_size: many; v_call: TRBV30; d_call: NA; j_call: TRBJ1-2; cdr3_nt: TGTGCCTGGAGAGCTAAGGGGGGGGTTGGCTACACCTTC; cdr3_aa: CAWRAKGGVGYTF
clone_size: NA; v_call: TRBV6-2/TRBV6-3; d_call: TRBD2; j_call: TRBJ2-3; cdr3_nt: TGTGCCAGCAACCCCCTTGGGGCGGGAGGGACAGATACGCAGTATTTT; cdr3_aa: CASNPLGAGGTDTQYF